Listed below are T cell receptor beta chains from one sample, sequenced in a study of blood T cells in healthy people across ages. TCRdb re-called the 5' RACE reads through MiXCR, storing one row per CDR3 protein. This sample carries under 2,000,000 distinct CDR3 sequences, roughly 49% of them seen once, and the ten largest clones take 2.1%. Specimen: blood. These receptors were collected from a woman aged 40-49 years in good health. Each CDR3 is given with its conserved first and last residue. The D gene is left open where the match is weak. Size values are once, few and many counts, or a class for expanded clones, and some rows have none.

TRBD1	once	TRBV5-6	TRBJ1-2	TGTGCCAGCAGCATTAGACGTCCGGGACAGGGAGTACTAACCTATGGCTACACCTTC	CASSIRRPGQGVLTYGYTF
TRBD1	few	TRBV29-1	TRBJ2-1	TGCAGCGTGTCCGGGACAGGGGGTGCGGCTGAGCAGTTCTTC	CSVSGTGGAAEQFF
-	few	TRBV20-1	TRBJ1-2	TGCAGTGCTAGTCGTCAGGAGCTAAACTATGGCTACACCTTC	CSASRQELNYGYTF
TRBD1	few	TRBV4-1	TRBJ2-3	TGCGCCAGCAGCCAACCCTTTTTGACCATAGAGACAGGGGCCTCTAGCACAGATACGCAGTATTTT	CASSQPFLTIETGASSTDTQYF
-	-	TRBV6-5	TRBJ2-5	TGTGCCAGCAGAGTTACAGTTTCTACCTTGGAGACCCAGTACTTC	CASRVTVSTLETQYF
TRBD2	-	TRBV20-1	TRBJ2-4	TGCAGTGCGTCACTAGCGTCCGGAAACATTCAGTACTTC	CSASLASGNIQYF
-	many	TRBV12-3/TRBV12-4	TRBJ2-7	TGTGCCAGCAGTTATTCCGTGAACTACGAGCAGTACTTC	CASSYSVNYEQYF
-	-	TRBV6-4	TRBJ2-7	TGTGCCAGCAGAGGAAGGGGGATCTCCGAGCAGTACTTC	CASRGRGISEQYF
-	-	TRBV27	TRBJ2-5	TGTGCCAGCAGTTCCCCCTATAGAGGGAAGGAGACCCAGTACTTC	CASSSPYRGKETQYF
TRBD1	once	TRBV5-5	TRBJ2-5	TGTGCCAGCAGTACACAGGGGAGTACGGAGACCCAGTACTTC	CASSTQGSTETQYF
TRBD2	-	TRBV6-2/TRBV6-3	TRBJ2-5	TGTGCCAGCAACTACGGGACTAGCGGGGGGCTCCAAGAGACCCAGTACTTC	CASNYGTSGGLQETQYF
-	-	TRBV10-3	TRBJ2-5	TGTGCCATCAGTGAAGGGTCCAGGGAAGAGACCCAGTACTTC	CAISEGSREETQYF
TRBD2	-	TRBV28	TRBJ2-7	TGTGCCAGCAGTGCCGCTAGCGGAGTTGCCTACGAGCAGTACTTC	CASSAASGVAYEQYF
-	-	TRBV7-3	TRBJ2-5	TGTGCCAGCAGCTACTATAGGGTTGAAGAGACCCAGTACTTC	CASSYYRVEETQYF
TRBD2	-	TRBV4-3	TRBJ2-2	TGCGCCAGCAGCCAAGAGGGACTAGCGGGGGGACCGCGCGACACCGGGGAGCTGTTTTTT	CASSQEGLAGGPRDTGELFF
TRBD2	-	TRBV20-1	TRBJ2-7	TGCAGTGCTAGGACTAGCGGCATCTCCTACGAGCAGTACTTC	CSARTSGISYEQYF
-	few	TRBV13	TRBJ1-1	TGTGCCAGCAGCCAAACAAGGGGGGGTACTGAAGCTTTCTTT	CASSQTRGGTEAFF
-	few	TRBV11-2	TRBJ2-6	TGTGCCAGCTGTCTTTTGGAGGGAACTGGGGCCAACGTCCTGACTTTC	CASCLLEGTGANVLTF
-	few	TRBV6-2/TRBV6-3	TRBJ2-6	TGTGCCAGCAGACCCGGACGGTCTGGGGCCAACGTCCTGACTTTC	CASRPGRSGANVLTF
TRBD1	-	TRBV6-2/TRBV6-3	TRBJ2-1	TGTGCCAGCAGTCCCCGACAGGGGGAGATTTACAATGAGCAGTTCTTC	CASSPRQGEIYNEQFF
-	-	TRBV9	TRBJ1-5	TGTGCCAGCAGCGAACAGGCAGAGGGGTATCAGCCCCAGCATTTT	CASSEQAEGYQPQHF
-	-	TRBV4-2	TRBJ1-2	TGTGCCAGCAGCCACCCTACGGGGGACACGCCCTATGGCTACACCTTC	CASSHPTGDTPYGYTF
-	-	TRBV12-3/TRBV12-4	TRBJ2-5	TGTGTCAGCAGTTTACCCCAGAAGAAAGAGACCCAGTACTTC	CVSSLPQKKETQYF
-	-	TRBV4-1	TRBJ2-3	TGCGCCAGCAGCCTCCCGCAGTATGGGGGCCTCCTCCCCACAAGCACCGATACGCAGTATTTT	CASSLPQYGGLLPTSTDTQYF
-	-	TRBV6-2/TRBV6-3	TRBJ1-2	TGTGCCAGCAGCTCGTTGCTGGAGGGCCGTCGAGGCTACACCTTC	CASSSLLEGRRGYTF